The 11 T cell receptor beta chains below all came from one sample that was sequenced in a study of spatial heterogeneity in lung cancer. As for time point: sample taken at primary tumor resection. TCRdb ran MiXCR on the 5' RACE reads and lists one entry per CDR3 protein. The sample includes around 15,000 distinct CDR3 sequences, roughly 6.6% of them seen just once. These TCRs' antigens remain unknown. Points from the study as a whole: Expanded intratumoral alpha and beta TCR counts tracked tumor mutation counts.

The sequencing here drew on lung tumor tissue, taken at surgery. These receptor sequences come from a male donor with early-stage non-small cell lung cancer.

This rearrangement joins TRBV30 to TRBJ1-1, with D unresolved. The CDR3 has 14 residues. Germline CDR1 is GTSNPN and CDR2 is SVGIG (reference sequence). V gave up 1 base and J gave up 6 bases, with 15 bases separating them. The CDR3 DNA sequence: TGTGCCTGGAGTGCCATCCAGGAATCTGCTGAAGCTTTCTTT. Translation gives CAWSAIQESAEAFF.

This clonotype has at least ten counts. The J gene is TRBJ2-3, the V gene TRBV6-5; D uncertain. Per germline, CDR1 MNHEY and CDR2 SVGAGI. The CDR3 length is 14 residues. V shed 6 bases and J shed 3 bases, with 13 bases lying between them. Written as DNA, the CDR3 is TGTGCCAGCAGGTGGTTCGGTGGGACAGATACGCAGTATTTT. This codes for CASRWFGGTDTQYF.

This clonotype was recorded at least ten times. The rearrangement links TRBV20-1 to TRBJ2-2; tentatively, D is TRBD1 or TRBD2 (5 bases each). CDR3 length: 14 amino acids. CDR1 and CDR2 from the germline V gene are DFQATT and SNEGSKA (reference sequence). Trimming pared 4 bases from V and 0 bases from J, leaving 9 bases between. CDR3 residues: CSAIGGTNTGELFF. The DNA of the CDR3 is TGCAGTGCTATTGGGGGAACGAACACCGGGGAGCTGTTTTTT.

This clonotype was observed a few times. The chain couples TRBV20-1 to TRBJ2-4, with a tentative D call TRBD2 (6 bases). Trimming shortened V by 3 bases and J by 5 bases, and 17 bases separated the two germline ends. The CDR3 has 15 amino acids. The germline gives CDR1 DFQATT, CDR2 SNEGSKA (reference sequence). CDR3 region: CSARAGTRSQNIQYF. Here the CDR3 DNA reads TGCAGTGCTAGGGCTGGGACTCGGAGCCAAAACATTCAGTACTTC.

This clonotype was observed a handful of times. The chain combines TRBV5-5 with TRBJ1-3, with 7 bases identical to TRBD1. From germline, CDR1 is SGHKS and CDR2 YYEKEE (reference sequence). The V and J ends lost 6 bases and 2 bases, in that order; junction bases with no gene match: 8. The CDR3 spans 15 residues. The CDR3 region is CASTESTGPGNTIYF. The CDR3 region has the DNA TGTGCCAGCACCGAATCGACAGGGCCTGGAAACACCATATATTTT.

By share, this clonotype ranks as medium-sized. This chain links TRBV2 with TRBJ1-4; 9 nucleotides align to TRBD1. The CDR3 spans 15 residues. Germline CDR1 reads SNHLY; CDR2 reads FYNNEI. Unmatched junction bases numbered 5, after V lost 3 bases and J lost 6 bases. CDR3 protein: CASSDYRGHYEKLFF. The CDR3 nucleotides read TGTGCCAGCAGTGATTACAGGGGGCATTATGAAAAACTGTTTTTT.

The chain links TRBV19 to TRBJ2-5; possibly TRBD1 or TRBD2 for D (5 bases each). The CDR3 totals 15 residues. V lost 5 bases, J lost 5 bases, and 18 bases lay in between. Germline V gene sequence: CDR1 LNHDA, CDR2 SQIVND (reference sequence). In nucleotides, the CDR3 is TGTGCCAGTAGTGTTCTGGTCGGGGCTTGGGAGACCCAGTACTTC. This gives the protein CASSVLVGAWETQYF.

This clonotype was detected ten times or more. This chain's CDR3 is CSARDQGSYNSPLHF. CDR3 in DNA: TGCAGTGCTAGGGATCAGGGTTCCTATAATTCACCCCTCCACTTT. This chain joins TRBV20-1 and TRBJ1-6, with a possible D match to TRBD1 (5 bases). Germline CDR1 is DFQATT and CDR2 is SNEGSKA (reference sequence). Trimming pared 3 bases from V and 1 base from J, leaving 10 bases between. CDR3 length equals 15 residues.

This clonotype showed up many times. The chain is built from TRBV12-3 or TRBV12-4 and TRBJ2-5; weak D call: TRBD2 (5 bases). V was cut by 4 bases and J by 5 bases, with 14 bases left in between. The CDR3 contains 14 residues. The DNA for the CDR3 is TGTGCCAGCAGTTCAAGGAGGTCCGCTGAGACCCAGTACTTC. This encodes CASSSRRSAETQYF.

This chain uses TRBV3-1 with TRBJ1-1; D not certain. The V end was cut by 1 base, the J end by 1 base, with 19 bases between. The CDR3 has 18 amino acids. The germline CDR1 and CDR2 sequences are LGHDT and YNNKEL (reference sequence). CDR3: CASSQVLRRALGNTEAFF. Written as DNA, the CDR3 is TGTGCCAGCAGCCAAGTCTTGCGTAGGGCCCTAGGGAACACTGAAGCTTTCTTT. Variable domain in full (rest from reference TRBV3-1 and TRBJ1-1): DTAVSQTPKYLVTQMGNDKSIKCEQNLGHDTMYWYKQDSKKFLKIMFSYNNKELIINETVPNRFSPKSPDKAHLNLHINSLELGDSAVYFCASSQVLRRALGNTEAFFGQGTRLTVV.

This chain's CDR3 is CASTRGGQSDFGNQPQHF. The CDR3 nucleotides are TGTGCCAGCACACGCGGAGGACAGTCCGACTTCGGCAATCAGCCCCAGCATTTT. The chain joins TRBV6-2 or TRBV6-3 to TRBJ1-5, with D tentatively TRBD1 (6 bases). V was pared by 7 bases and J by 2 bases, with 24 bases between. CDR1 MNHEY and CDR2 SVGEGT come from the germline V gene. This CDR3 region has 18 residues.